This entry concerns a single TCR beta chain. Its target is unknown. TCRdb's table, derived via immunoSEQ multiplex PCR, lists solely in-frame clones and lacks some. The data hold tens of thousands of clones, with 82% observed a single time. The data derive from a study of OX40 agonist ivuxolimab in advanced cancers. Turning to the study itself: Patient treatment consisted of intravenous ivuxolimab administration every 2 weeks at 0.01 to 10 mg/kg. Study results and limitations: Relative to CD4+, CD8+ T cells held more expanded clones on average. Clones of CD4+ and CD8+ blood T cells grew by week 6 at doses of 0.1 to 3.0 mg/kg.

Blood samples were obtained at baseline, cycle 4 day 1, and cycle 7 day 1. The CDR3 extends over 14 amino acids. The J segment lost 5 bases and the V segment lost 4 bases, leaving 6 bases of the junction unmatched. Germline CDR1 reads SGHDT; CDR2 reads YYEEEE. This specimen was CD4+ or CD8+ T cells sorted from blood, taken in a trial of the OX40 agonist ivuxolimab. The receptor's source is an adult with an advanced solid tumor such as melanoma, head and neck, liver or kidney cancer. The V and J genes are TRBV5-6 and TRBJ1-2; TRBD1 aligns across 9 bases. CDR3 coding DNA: TGTGCCAGCAGCCGGGAAGGGACAGGGTATGGCTACACCTTC. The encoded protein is CASSREGTGYGYTF.